These T cell receptor beta chains were read from a single sample in a study of control samples from healthy donors and cancer patients. The repertoire was sequenced with immunoSEQ multiplex PCR; TCRdb's copy has only in-frame clones and lacks some. The profile covers around 74,000 clones, with 92% appearing a single time and about 5.6% taken by the ten largest. Material: blood. Receptors were obtained from an older woman in good health. Both conserved end residues are part of each CDR3. Each record gives: J gene, V gene, clone size, CDR3 protein. The size field is filled for only some rows; it gives once, few, many or a size class.

j_call: TRBJ1-5; v_call: TRBV27; clone_size: .; cdr3_aa: CASSLDGRNQPQHF
j_call: TRBJ2-7; v_call: TRBV18; clone_size: .; cdr3_aa: CASSVGPVLYEQYF
j_call: TRBJ1-2; v_call: TRBV5-6; clone_size: .; cdr3_aa: CASSWGQGNYGYTF
j_call: TRBJ2-7; v_call: TRBV12-3/TRBV12-4; clone_size: .; cdr3_aa: CASSLVAYEQYF
j_call: TRBJ2-7; v_call: TRBV9; clone_size: few; cdr3_aa: CASSYGTGGSYEQYF
j_call: TRBJ1-5; v_call: TRBV7-9; clone_size: .; cdr3_aa: CASSFPETGSRGNQPQHF
j_call: TRBJ1-6; v_call: TRBV27; clone_size: .; cdr3_aa: CASNLAGNSPLHF
j_call: TRBJ1-4; v_call: TRBV7-6; clone_size: .; cdr3_aa: CASSLGPRDRSNEKLFF
j_call: TRBJ1-3; v_call: TRBV5-1; clone_size: .; cdr3_aa: CASSFGPSGNTIYF
j_call: TRBJ2-3; v_call: TRBV7-2; clone_size: .; cdr3_aa: CASSPGRASDTQYF
j_call: TRBJ2-7; v_call: TRBV4-2; clone_size: .; cdr3_aa: CASSQDGSGGSSYEQYF
j_call: TRBJ1-2; v_call: TRBV6-5; clone_size: .; cdr3_aa: CASSYGGGRNYGYTF
j_call: TRBJ1-2; v_call: TRBV4-3; clone_size: .; cdr3_aa: CASSHGQGAPGYGYTF
j_call: TRBJ1-2; v_call: TRBV6-4; clone_size: .; cdr3_aa: CASRGTGQGYTF
j_call: TRBJ2-1; v_call: TRBV25-1; clone_size: once; cdr3_aa: CASSERGSPYNEQFF
j_call: TRBJ1-4; v_call: TRBV4-1; clone_size: once; cdr3_aa: CASSQPPMTTTGTAREKLFF
j_call: TRBJ1-1; v_call: TRBV11-2; clone_size: .; cdr3_aa: CASSLQGGTEAFF
j_call: TRBJ1-5; v_call: TRBV7-2; clone_size: once; cdr3_aa: CASSLEGAGDQPQHF
j_call: TRBJ2-1; v_call: TRBV5-1; clone_size: .; cdr3_aa: CASSLNGRADEQFF
j_call: TRBJ1-5; v_call: TRBV28; clone_size: .; cdr3_aa: CASNLKEGQGRNSNQPQHF
j_call: TRBJ2-7; v_call: TRBV9; clone_size: once; cdr3_aa: CASSVGAVSYEQYF
j_call: TRBJ2-3; v_call: TRBV10-1; clone_size: .; cdr3_aa: CASSESIQGIHTQYF
j_call: TRBJ2-1; v_call: TRBV28; clone_size: .; cdr3_aa: CASSWSSGRGGDGEQFF
j_call: TRBJ2-7; v_call: TRBV6-2/TRBV6-3; clone_size: .; cdr3_aa: CASSSPGQGSSYEQYF
j_call: TRBJ2-1; v_call: TRBV9; clone_size: .; cdr3_aa: CASSVRDYSYNEQFF
j_call: TRBJ2-7; v_call: TRBV27; clone_size: .; cdr3_aa: CASSLTGNTYEQYF
j_call: TRBJ1-5; v_call: TRBV11-2; clone_size: .; cdr3_aa: CASSLGGGFNQPQHF
j_call: TRBJ1-1; v_call: TRBV21-1; clone_size: .; cdr3_aa: CASTKQGADTEAFF
j_call: TRBJ1-5; v_call: TRBV6-5; clone_size: .; cdr3_aa: CASSYSQGRNQPQHF
j_call: TRBJ1-1; v_call: TRBV11-2; clone_size: .; cdr3_aa: CASSLGQGRTEAFF
j_call: TRBJ2-1; v_call: TRBV4-2; clone_size: .; cdr3_aa: CASSQAQRTTYNEQFF
j_call: TRBJ1-1; v_call: TRBV7-9; clone_size: .; cdr3_aa: CASSISRDTNTEAFF
j_call: TRBJ1-2; v_call: TRBV28; clone_size: .; cdr3_aa: CASSLSQGNYGYTF
j_call: TRBJ2-7; v_call: TRBV5-8; clone_size: .; cdr3_aa: CASSPRREQYF
j_call: TRBJ1-1; v_call: TRBV6-5; clone_size: .; cdr3_aa: CASRQRTAMNTEAFF
j_call: TRBJ2-1; v_call: TRBV19; clone_size: .; cdr3_aa: CASSLLAGGNEQFF
j_call: TRBJ2-7; v_call: TRBV27; clone_size: once; cdr3_aa: CASRRSSGREQYF
j_call: TRBJ1-5; v_call: TRBV6-6; clone_size: medium-sized; cdr3_aa: CASIKTGGTQPQHF
j_call: TRBJ1-1; v_call: TRBV10-3; clone_size: .; cdr3_aa: CAISPHSGAPRENTEAFF
j_call: TRBJ2-3; v_call: TRBV19; clone_size: .; cdr3_aa: CASSIPAMGTDTQYF
j_call: TRBJ2-1; v_call: TRBV4-1; clone_size: .; cdr3_aa: CASSQLAGVNNEQFF
j_call: TRBJ1-1; v_call: TRBV28; clone_size: .; cdr3_aa: CASSLFFWGAFF